Each of the 4 T cell receptor beta chains below was sequenced from the same sample in a study of T cells expressing NK-cell markers. TCRdb reworked the 5' RACE reads into one entry per CDR3 protein, no DNA. The table gives approximately 150,000 distinct CDR3 sequences; the top ten clones make up around a sixth of it. Sequencing used blood T cells: a sorted CD56 or NKG2C T cell subset, CD4+ or CD8+ T cells, or bulk PBMC T cells (not recorded which). These receptors all come from a woman aged 18 to 75 in good health.

The rearrangement links TRBV6-5 to TRBJ2-6; the TCRdb D gene call, TRBD1, has no DNA to confirm it. The length of the CDR3 is 17 residues. Germline loops: CDR1 MNHEY, CDR2 SVGAGI. CDR3 sequence reads: CASSSWTGASGANVLTF.

The chain's CDR3 is CASSIAGFRETQYF. The chain has TRBV5-1 and TRBJ2-5; TCRdb picks TRBD2, but there is no DNA to check that call. Germline CDR1 SGHRS, CDR2 YFSETQ. CDR3 length equals 14 residues.

The CDR3 sequence: CTPAPAGVDIQYF. This chain uses TRBV20-1 with TRBJ2-4; with no DNA, the TCRdb D assignment of TRBD2 cannot be verified. Per germline, CDR1 DFQATT and CDR2 SNEGSKA (reference sequence). This CDR3 contains 13 residues.

The chain links TRBV20-1 to TRBJ2-2; TCRdb picks TRBD1, but there is no DNA to check that call. The CDR3 consists of 14 residues. The germline V gene encodes CDR1 DFQATT and CDR2 SNEGSKA (reference sequence). This CDR3 is CSAEQGAGTGELFF.